Sequencing of this T cell receptor beta chain was carried out in a study of metastatic and nonmetastatic thyroid tumors. For the study at large: Repertoire data that came from the blood and tumor or nodule tissue of malignant and benign thyroid patients were compared. General study findings and limits: As reported, TCR beta diversity in blood and tumor was significantly higher in malignant thyroid tumors than in benign nodules.

Prior to thyroid surgery, none of the patients had received any treatment. This clone has a handful of counts. The antigen is unknown. Germline V gene lookup returns CDR1 SGHAT and CDR2 FQNNGV. J was trimmed by 1 base and V by 0 bases; bases with no gene match: 11. The CDR3 is 18 residues long. Per the authors' pipeline: Building a distant-metastasis classifier for papillary thyroid cancer drew on CDR3 differences across clinicopathological groups. With MiXCR, TCRdb reprocessed the PCR reads. What appears here as the V and J calls and clone size reflects TCRdb's work, not the paper's. Among about 3,500 clones listed, around 33% were seen once.

The sample was adjacent normal tissue. V usage is TRBV11-2 and J usage is TRBJ1-1, with 7 bases matching TRBD1. The source of this sequence is a female donor with papillary thyroid cancer or a benign thyroid nodule (not recorded which). Some clones in this sample may be carry-over from other donors' samples. The CDR3 protein is CASSLEGQGDYRNTEAFF. The CDR3 nucleotides read TGTGCCAGCAGCTTAGAGGGGCAGGGGGATTATAGGAACACTGAAGCTTTCTTT.